This TCR beta chain was identified in a study of breast tumors, draining lymph nodes, adjacent tissues. This clonotype has ten or more counts. TCRdb analysed the multiplex PCR reads with MiXCR anew, one entry per CDR3 protein. The sample contains approximately 45,000 distinct CDR3 sequences, under 30% of which appear only once. This CDR3 contains 13 residues. V was shortened by 6 bases and J by 0 bases, with 11 bases between the two germline ends. Germline V gene data show CDR1 as DFQATT and CDR2 as SNEGSKA (reference sequence). The source material was breast tumor tissue. This TCR was sampled from a female donor with breast cancer. Some clones in this sample may be carry-over from other donors' samples. This chain joins TRBV20-1 and TRBJ2-5; D is uncertain. CDR3 sequence: CSASRADQETQYF. The CDR3 DNA sequence: TGCAGTGCCAGCCGGGCGGACCAAGAGACCCAGTACTTC.